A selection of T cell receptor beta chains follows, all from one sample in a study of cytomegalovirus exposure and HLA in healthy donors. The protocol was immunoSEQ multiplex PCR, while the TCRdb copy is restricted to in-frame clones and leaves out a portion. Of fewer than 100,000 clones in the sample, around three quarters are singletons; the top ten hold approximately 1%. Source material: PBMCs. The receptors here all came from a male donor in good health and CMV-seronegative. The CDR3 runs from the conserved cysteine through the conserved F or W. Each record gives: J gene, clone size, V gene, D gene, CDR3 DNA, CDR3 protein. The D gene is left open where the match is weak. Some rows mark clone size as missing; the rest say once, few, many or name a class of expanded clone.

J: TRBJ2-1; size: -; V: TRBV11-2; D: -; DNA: TGTGCCAGCAGCTTCAGTTACATCAATGAGCAGTTCTTC; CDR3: CASSFSYINEQFF
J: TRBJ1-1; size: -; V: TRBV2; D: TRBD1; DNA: TGTGCCAGCAGGAACCGACAGGGCACCACTGAAGCTTTCTTT; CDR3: CASRNRQGTTEAFF
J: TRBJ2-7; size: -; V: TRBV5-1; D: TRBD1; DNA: TGCGCCAGCAGCCTGCGACAGGGTAGGGACGAGCAGTACTTC; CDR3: CASSLRQGRDEQYF
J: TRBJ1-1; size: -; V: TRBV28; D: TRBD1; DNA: TGTGCCAGCGAAAACCCAGGGGGCACTGAAGCTTTCTTT; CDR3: CASENPGGTEAFF
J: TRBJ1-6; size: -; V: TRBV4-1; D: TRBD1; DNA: TGCGCCAGCAGCCAAGATTGGGGACAGGCGACATATAATTCACCCCTCCACTTT; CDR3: CASSQDWGQATYNSPLHF
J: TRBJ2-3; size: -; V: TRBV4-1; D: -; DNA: TGCGCCAGCAGCCGCCAGGGCACAGATACGCAGTATTTT; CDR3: CASSRQGTDTQYF
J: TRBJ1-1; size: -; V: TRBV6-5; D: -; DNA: TGTGCCAGCAGTTACTCGAGATCAGGGAACACTGAAGCTTTCTTT; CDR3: CASSYSRSGNTEAFF
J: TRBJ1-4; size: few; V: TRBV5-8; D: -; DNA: TGTGCCAGCAGTAGGCAGGGCCAAGAAAAACTGTTTTTT; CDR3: CASSRQGQEKLFF
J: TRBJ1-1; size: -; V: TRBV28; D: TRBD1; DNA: TGTGCCAGCAGTCTCTTCCGGAAGGGGACAGGGAACCCTGAAGCTTTCTTT; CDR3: CASSLFRKGTGNPEAFF
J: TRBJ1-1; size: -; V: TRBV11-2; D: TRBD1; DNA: TGTGCCAGCAGCCGAGGGACAGGGCTCGGAAGGGAAGCTTTCTTT; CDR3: CASSRGTGLGREAFF
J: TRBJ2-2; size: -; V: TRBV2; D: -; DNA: TGTGCCAGCAGTGAAAGGGGCCGTGGTAGCGGGGAGCTGTTTTTT; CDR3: CASSERGRGSGELFF
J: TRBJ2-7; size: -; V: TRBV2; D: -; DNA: TGTGCCAGCAATCCAGGGGTCTTTTACGAGCAGTACTTC; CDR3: CASNPGVFYEQYF